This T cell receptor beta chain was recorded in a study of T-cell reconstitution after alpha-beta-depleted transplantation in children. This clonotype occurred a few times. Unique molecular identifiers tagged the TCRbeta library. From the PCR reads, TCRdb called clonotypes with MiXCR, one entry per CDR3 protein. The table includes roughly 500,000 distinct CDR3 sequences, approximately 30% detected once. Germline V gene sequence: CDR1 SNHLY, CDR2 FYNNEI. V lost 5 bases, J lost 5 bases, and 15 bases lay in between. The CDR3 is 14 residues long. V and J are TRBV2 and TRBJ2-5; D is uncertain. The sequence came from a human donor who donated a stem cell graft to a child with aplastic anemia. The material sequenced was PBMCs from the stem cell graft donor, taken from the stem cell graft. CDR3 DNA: TGTGCCAGCAGTCTACGGAGCGCAACGGAGACCCAGTACTTC. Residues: CASSLRSATETQYF.